The 25 T cell receptor beta chains below come from one sample, sequenced in a study of cytomegalovirus exposure and HLA in healthy donors. The PCR was carried out with 60 Vbeta primers and 13 Jbeta primers. Sequenced by immunoSEQ multiplex PCR; TCRdb stores in-frame clones only, minus some. The table includes some 91,000 clones, about 75% detected once. Sequenced sample: PBMCs. The receptors derive from a man aged 40-49 years in good health and CMV-seropositive.

This chain uses TRBV7-9 with TRBJ2-2; no clear D. This CDR3 region has 15 residues. Germline CDR1 reads SEHNR; CDR2 reads FQNEAQ (reference sequence). Written as DNA, the CDR3 is TGTGCAAGTCGTGCGTGGCAGGTGAACACCGGGGAGCTGTTTTTT. This encodes CASRAWQVNTGELFF.

In DNA form, the CDR3 reads TGTGCCAGCAGCCGACGGGACAGCCTAGAAGCTTTCTTT. Protein: CASSRRDSLEAFF. The chain uses TRBV5-5 and TRBJ1-1; 7 nucleotides match TRBD1. V gave up 4 bases and J gave up 8 bases; unmatched junction bases: 8. The CDR3 spans 13 residues. Per germline, CDR1 SGHKS and CDR2 YYEKEE (reference sequence).

The J gene is TRBJ2-1, the V gene TRBV19, with D possibly being TRBD2 (6 bases). With 3 bases removed from V and 10 bases from J, the gap between germline ends came to 16 bases. The CDR3 is made up of 14 amino acids. CDR1 LNHDA and CDR2 SQIVND come from the germline V gene (reference sequence). The CDR3 loop reads CASSISLALGEQFF. The DNA for the CDR3 is TGTGCCAGTAGTATTTCACTAGCCCTAGGGGAGCAGTTCTTC.

The chain employs TRBV7-2 and TRBJ1-5, with 7 bases fitting TRBD1. CDR1 is SGHTA and CDR2 is FQGNSA in the germline V gene. This CDR3 spans 15 amino acids. V lost 1 base to trimming and J lost 4 bases; unmatched junction nucleotides: 4. The CDR3 coding sequence is TGTGCCAGCAGCTTAGTGGGCAGGGGGAATCAGCCCCAGCATTTT. Translated: CASSLVGRGNQPQHF.

In DNA form, the CDR3 reads TGTGCCAGCAGTTACTCGGAGGGAAATGGCTACACCTTC. Protein product: CASSYSEGNGYTF. This chain links TRBV6-6 with TRBJ1-2; no clear D gene. The CDR3 covers 13 residues. Per germline, CDR1 MNHNY and CDR2 SVGAGI (reference sequence). V lost 0 bases and J lost 6, with 8 bases in between.

This clone was counted a single time. Different DNA sequences within this sample yield the same CDR3. The rearrangement joins TRBV4-1 to TRBJ2-2, with D possibly TRBD1 on 6 matching bases. Germline V CDR1 and CDR2: MGHRA, YSYEKL. The V end lost 0 bases, the J end lost 8 bases, and 16 bases lay between the germline ends. The CDR3 loop spans 16 amino acids. The CDR3 sequence is CASSQDLAGALGELFF. In DNA form, the CDR3 reads TGCGCCAGCAGCCAAGATCTGGCAGGGGCGTTAGGGGAGCTGTTTTTT.

The gene calls are TRBV7-8 and TRBJ2-7, with 8 nucleotides matching TRBD1. The V gene's germline CDR1 is SGHVS and CDR2 FQNEAQ. The J segment lost 2 bases and the V segment lost 6 bases, leaving 9 bases of the junction unmatched. The CDR3 runs 15 residues. The CDR3 nucleotides are TGTGCCAGCAGATCAGGACAGGGCCCCACCTACGAGCAGTACTTC. It translates to CASRSGQGPTYEQYF.

The V and J genes are TRBV30 and TRBJ2-3; the D gene is possibly TRBD2 (6 bases). V gave up 4 bases and J gave up 0 bases, with 11 bases separating them. The germline gives CDR1 GTSNPN, CDR2 SVGIG (reference sequence). The CDR3 totals 14 residues. CDR3 nucleotide sequence: TGTGCCTGGACCCTAGCGCCAAGCACAGATACGCAGTATTTT. It translates to CAWTLAPSTDTQYF.

The rearrangement joins TRBV19 to TRBJ2-3; 10 nucleotides agree with TRBD2. The germline gives CDR1 LNHDA, CDR2 SQIVND (reference sequence). Trimming removed 1 base from V and 1 base from J; junction bases left unmatched: 2. The CDR3 has 16 residues. The CDR3 DNA is TGTGCCAGTAGTATAGGCCTAGCGGGAGGCACAGATACGCAGTATTTT. This translates into CASSIGLAGGTDTQYF.

There are a few counts of this clone. The chain is built from TRBV4-1 and TRBJ2-3; tentative D call: TRBD2 (5 bases). The length of the CDR3 is 13 residues. Germline loops: CDR1 MGHRA, CDR2 YSYEKL. V was cut by 3 bases and J by 1 base, with 5 bases left in between. The CDR3 is CASSHGGTDTQYF. The CDR3, as DNA: TGCGCCAGCAGCCACGGGGGCACAGATACGCAGTATTTT.

The chain carries TRBV7-9 and TRBJ2-5; 8 nucleotides align to TRBD1. The J segment lost 6 bases and the V segment lost 4 bases, leaving 7 bases of the junction unmatched. This CDR3 region has 14 residues. Germline-derived CDR1 and CDR2 are SEHNR and FQNEAQ (reference sequence). The CDR3 is CASSSRQGWQTQYF. The DNA of the CDR3 is TGTGCCAGCAGCTCTCGACAGGGGTGGCAGACCCAGTACTTC.

This sequence joins TRBV7-2 and TRBJ2-5; D unresolved. This CDR3 is built from 15 residues. Trimming took off 1 base at V and 6 bases at J, with 15 bases between the two ends. CDR1 and CDR2 from the germline V gene are SGHTA and FQGNSA. The CDR3 sequence: CASSLDSGRSKTQYF. DNA of the CDR3: TGTGCCAGCAGCTTAGACTCGGGTCGGTCGAAGACCCAGTACTTC.

V gene TRBV7-9 combines with J gene TRBJ2-1, with TRBD2 identical over 10 bases. The trim removed 8 bases at V and 8 bases at J, leaving 12 bases unmatched. The germline CDR1 and CDR2 sequences are SEHNR and FQNEAQ (reference sequence). The CDR3 spans 15 residues. CDR3 bases: TGTGCCAGCGGCCGACTAGCGGGTGGTATCGATGAGCAGTTCTTC. The encoded protein is CASGRLAGGIDEQFF.

The chain joins TRBV5-1 to TRBJ2-3, with D maybe TRBD1 (6 bases). The ends were cut back, 4 bases at V and 0 bases at J, with 12 bases in the middle. The CDR3 is 15 residues long. Germline-derived CDR1 and CDR2 are SGHRS and YFSETQ. CDR3 amino acids: CASSLRDTSTDTQYF. CDR3 DNA: TGCGCCAGCAGCCTCCGGGACACAAGCACAGATACGCAGTATTTT.

The V and J genes are TRBV5-1 and TRBJ1-1, with 8 bases identical to TRBD1. The CDR3 spans 14 residues. V was pared by 4 bases and J by 1 base, with 3 bases of the junction left unmatched. CDR1 and CDR2 from the germline V gene are SGHRS and YFSETQ. The DNA of the CDR3 is TGCGCCAGCAGCAGAGACAGGGGGAACACTGAAGCTTTCTTT. Encoded protein: CASSRDRGNTEAFF.

This clone came up a few times. The CDR3 DNA reads TGTGCCAGCAGCTCCGGGACTAGCGGGGGGGGCTCCTACAATGAGCAGTTCTTC. This translates into CASSSGTSGGGSYNEQFF. This chain joins TRBV11-3 and TRBJ2-1, with 16 positions matching TRBD2. Losses at the gene ends were 4 bases for V and 0 bases for J; bases not matched to a gene: 3. The CDR3 contains 18 residues. The germline gives CDR1 SGHNT, CDR2 YENEEA.

This clone was detected once. The rearrangement joins TRBV4-3 to TRBJ1-2; no clear D gene. Germline V gene data show CDR1 as LGHNA and CDR2 as YSLEER. V lost 0 bases and J 7 bases, leaving 15 bases between the germline ends. The CDR3 consists of 15 residues. The CDR3 is CASSQDMMGSGGYTF. The CDR3 bases are TGCGCCAGCAGCCAAGATATGATGGGGAGTGGTGGCTACACCTTC.

V is TRBV27 and J is TRBJ2-1; TRBD2 agrees at 7 bases. The germline CDR1 and CDR2 sequences are MNHEY and SMNVEV (reference sequence). V lost 3 bases, J lost 8 bases, and 16 bases stayed unmatched. The CDR3 is 17 amino acids. CDR3 in DNA: TGTGCCAGCAGTTTTCCATCTCGGGGGGAGGCAATTGATGAGCAGTTCTTC. Translation: CASSFPSRGEAIDEQFF.

CDR3 sequence reads: CASSYPGQGGEQYF. In DNA form, the CDR3 reads TGTGCCAGCAGCTATCCGGGACAGGGGGGCGAGCAGTACTTC. V gene TRBV11-2 combines with J gene TRBJ2-7, with TRBD1 matching over 11 bases. The CDR3 length is 14 residues. V lost 4 bases and J lost 6; bases outside the gene matches: 5. Germline CDR1 is SGHAT and CDR2 is FQNNGV.

The chain recombines TRBV11-2 with TRBJ2-1, with D possibly matching TRBD2 (5 bases). The germline V gene encodes CDR1 SGHAT and CDR2 FQNNGV. Trimming removed 8 bases from V and 10 bases from J, with 15 bases in between. The CDR3 is 12 amino acids. The CDR3 DNA reads as TGTGCCAGCCATAGCGTTGTTGGGGAGCAGTTCTTC. Amino acid sequence: CASHSVVGEQFF.

The V call is TRBV15, the J call TRBJ1-5, with TRBD1 matching over 7 bases. CDR3 size: 15 residues. V trimming: 0 bases; J trimming: 5 bases; junction bases outside the gene matches: 4. CDR1 is LNHNV, CDR2 YYDKDF, per germline (reference sequence). The CDR3 bases are TGTGCCACCAGCAGAGAGAGACAGGGTTATCAGCCCCAGCATTTT. Protein: CATSRERQGYQPQHF.

This chain joins TRBV7-2 and TRBJ2-2, with D possibly matching TRBD2 (7 bases). Trimming shortened V by 5 bases and J by 7 bases, and 20 bases separated the two germline ends. Germline V gene lookup returns CDR1 SGHTA and CDR2 FQGNSA. The CDR3 contains 16 residues. CDR3 sequence: CASSPLGGPIVGELFF. The CDR3 bases are TGTGCCAGCAGCCCATTGGGGGGGCCTATCGTCGGGGAGCTGTTTTTT.

Only a few counts were recorded for this clone. This chain uses TRBV7-9 with TRBJ1-1; 8 bases map to TRBD1. Germline trimming cut 4 bases from V and 5 bases from J; bases unmatched to any gene: 9. Germline-derived CDR1 and CDR2 are SEHNR and FQNEAQ (reference sequence). CDR3 size: 15 residues. CDR3 amino acids: CASSYPGGARTEAFF. CDR3 nucleotide sequence: TGTGCCAGCAGCTATCCAGGGGGCGCGAGGACTGAAGCTTTCTTT.

This chain uses TRBV6-7 with TRBJ2-1; 9 positions match TRBD2. TRBV6-7 is marked as an open reading frame, function uncertain. V trimming: 0 bases; J trimming: 9 bases; junction bases outside the gene matches: 15. The CDR3 runs 18 residues. In DNA form, the CDR3 reads TGTGCCAGCAGTTACTCGACAACGGTTGCGGGAGGGTTTAGTGAGCAGTTCTTC. Its protein is CASSYSTTVAGGFSEQFF.

The chain carries TRBV27 and TRBJ1-2, with D possibly TRBD1 on 5 matching bases. This CDR3 region has 13 residues. CDR1 is MNHEY, CDR2 SMNVEV, per germline (reference sequence). The V end was cut by 5 bases, the J end by 3 bases, with 10 bases between. The CDR3 nucleotides read TGTGCCAGCAGTGCGGACAATCACTATGGCTACACCTTC. Its translation is CASSADNHYGYTF.